This TCR beta chain originates from a study of graft-versus-host responses after intestinal transplantation (dated by TCRdb to 2020 to 2022). For the wider study: The transplants that recipients got were multivisceral, liver-intestinal, or isolated intestinal. Every recipient was given anti-thymocyte globulin induction, followed by 2 to 3 years of maintenance tacrolimus and steroids. After intestinal transplantation, graft-versus-host and host-versus-graft alloreactive T cell clones were followed in the graft, circulation and bone marrow using bulk TCR-beta CDR3 sequencing. Alloreactive clones were identified by sequencing pre-transplant mixed lymphocyte reaction products and comparing these products with unstimulated pre-transplant donor and recipient T cells. The cohort enrolled about two dozen intestinal transplant recipients, one of whom was a retransplant, and 3 patients without pretransplant specimens were excluded. Donor T cell macrochimerism was defined as a peak of at least 4% donor T cells among recipient peripheral blood mononuclear cells. Instead of going to the commercial service, samples from a few later patients were sequenced in-house on an Illumina MiSeq and processed with MiXCR. The paper as a whole reports these results and caveats: Early after transplant, peak levels of circulating GvH clones were associated with declines in HvG clones. High GvH to HvG T cell clonal ratios were observed in the allografts of patients with donor T cell macrochimerism. The relatively low number and heterogeneity of intestinal transplant patients limited the conclusions. GvH clones turned up in recipient bone marrow, with some appearing earlier in ileal mucosa or blood, a pattern consistent with an intestinal mucosal origin.

The method was the immunoSEQ multiplex PCR assay. Adaptive Biotechnologies carried out high-throughput TCR-beta CDR3 sequencing of genomic DNA for most patients. For the original study's pipeline: TCR sequencing data were retrieved from Adaptive's ImmunoSEQ software for 15 to 20 patients, whereas a few other patients were processed with MiXCR and VDJtools. CDR3 nucleotide sequences shared between donor and recipient were removed because their origin could not be assigned. To be classed as alloreactive, a clone needed at least 2-fold expansion over unstimulated cells and a minimum CFSE-low frequency of 0.002% (template counts) or 0.001% (read counts). A clone was considered mappable if detected in the sequenced pre-transplant spleen, lymph node, or MLR CFSE-low populations of the donor or recipient. The cumulative frequency of alloreactive clones was calculated as a percentage of all sequences, weighted by copy number. In TCRdb, the immuneACCESS table is reduced to in-frame sequences with V and J assigned. These tables do not hold every clone; where another copy was compared, an unresolved V gene accounts for under half, and the others remain unexplained. The DNA gave D and trimming, while V, J and clone size come from that table. Within this sample are 98,000 or so clones, with roughly 86% of them counted one time only. The ten largest clones add up to over 1.3% of the sample.

In the first month after transplant, blood samples were collected up to 4 times, and after that at least monthly when available. On this clone: Its recognized antigen is unknown. No per-base quality is available; no much larger clone lies one base away.

The starting material was PBMCs, obtained 255 days after intestinal transplant. This receptor was obtained from a human patient who received an intestinal transplant, so some T cells may come from the graft donor.

The DNA is TGCAGCGTCCCCGGACTAGCGGGGGGAAGGGACACGCAGTATTTT. Translated, it reads CSVPGLAGGRDTQYF. This chain is built from TRBV29-1 and TRBJ2-3, with TRBD2 identical over 14 junction bases. Trimmed from V: 6 bases; trimmed from J: 9 bases; junction bases lacking a gene match: 11. From the cysteine through the phenylalanine, the CDR3 covers 15 amino acids. The retained sequence is limited to the CDR3, 45 bases, with the frame set at the first base. CDR1 SQVTM and CDR2 ANQGSEA are derived from the germline V gene.